This entry is about one T cell receptor (beta chain). Its antigen is still unknown. This may be a read error: a much more frequent sequence differs by one nucleotide. The missing conserved phenylalanine or tryptophan at the end of this CDR3 makes a read error likely. The data stem from a study of molecular identifiers for immune sequencing clone quantification. One entry per CDR3 protein results from TCRdb running MiXCR on the PCR reads. The sample records some 650,000 distinct CDR3 sequences, roughly 21% being singletons. The CDR3 has 12 residues. V gave up 6 bases and J gave up 5 bases, with 8 bases separating them. In germline, CDR1 is LNHDA, CDR2 SQIVND (reference sequence). Study observations and caveats: Over 98% of effector molecules, but under 1% in naive cells, were held by clones with more than 20 RNA copies.

This sequence joins TRBV19 and TRBJ1-5; D ambiguous. The specimen was naive CD8+ T cells from blood, with Jurkat cell RNA spiked in. Subset reported: FACS-sorted CD8+CD4-CCR7+CD45RA+ naive T cells. This receptor was taken from a human donor in good health. Some libraries in this study had Jurkat cell RNA spiked in. DNA for the CDR3: TGTGCCAGTAGCAAACAGTATCAGCCCCAGCATTAT. Translation: CASSKQYQPQHY.